A single TCR beta chain is shown here with its context. Its matching antigen is unknown. These data originate in a study of OX40 agonist ivuxolimab in advanced cancers. About the study: Patients with hepatocellular carcinoma, melanoma, renal cell or head and neck cancer made up the dose-escalation patients. General observations from the study: Antigens targeted by the expanded peripheral T cells were not determined.

The V end lost 4 bases, the J end lost 0 bases, and 10 bases lay between the germline ends. In germline, CDR1 is SGHRS, CDR2 YFSETQ. This CDR3 is 15 amino acids long. Collection of blood occurred at baseline, at cycle 4 day 1, and at cycle 7 day 1. Only in-frame clones appear in the TCRdb table, and some are missing; sequencing was by immunoSEQ multiplex PCR. The sample contains 55,000 to 65,000 clones, roughly nine tenths of which appear only once. This sequence originates from an adult with an advanced solid tumor such as melanoma, head and neck, liver or kidney cancer. The sequenced sample was CD4+ or CD8+ T cells sorted from blood, obtained in a trial of the OX40 agonist ivuxolimab. The V gene is TRBV5-1, the J gene TRBJ1-4; D gene uncertain. The CDR3 region has the DNA TGCGCCAGCAGCCTCGCTGGCACAACTAATGAAAAACTGTTTTTT. Translation gives CASSLAGTTNEKLFF.